A selection of T cell receptor beta chains follows, all from one sample in a study of early T cells in non-severe SARS-CoV-2 infection. Each CDR3 protein is one row after TCRdb ran MiXCR on the 5' RACE reads. The sample includes 85,000 to 100,000 distinct CDR3 sequences, 9.5% to 11% of them seen just once. Input material: whole blood. These TCRs come from an adult who was a healthcare worker with PCR-confirmed SARS-CoV-2 infection or an uninfected control (not recorded which). Each CDR3 is given with its conserved first and last residue. A D gene is named only where the DNA matches it firmly. Clone size is given for some rows only: seen once, a few or many times, or a class if the clone is expanded.

D gene: TRBD1; V gene: TRBV6-5; J gene: TRBJ2-1; clone size: few; CDR3 DNA: TGTGCCAGCAGTACCCCCGGGACAGTCTACAATGAGCAGTTCTTC; CDR3 protein: CASSTPGTVYNEQFF
D gene: NA; V gene: TRBV28; J gene: TRBJ1-1; clone size: NA; CDR3 DNA: TGTGCCAGCAGGGGGGCAGGGGTCCACACTGAAGCTTTCTTT; CDR3 protein: CASRGAGVHTEAFF
D gene: TRBD1; V gene: TRBV29-1; J gene: TRBJ1-2; clone size: many; CDR3 DNA: TGCAGCGTTGACCCAATGGGACAGGGCAAGGGCTACACCTTC; CDR3 protein: CSVDPMGQGKGYTF
D gene: TRBD1; V gene: TRBV10-2; J gene: TRBJ1-5; clone size: NA; CDR3 DNA: TGCGCCACCCGACAGGGAGATCAGCCCCAGCATTTT; CDR3 protein: CATRQGDQPQHF
D gene: NA; V gene: TRBV10-3; J gene: TRBJ1-1; clone size: many; CDR3 DNA: TGTGCCATCAGTGAGAGCGGGGCCACTGAAGCTTTCTTT; CDR3 protein: CAISESGATEAFF
D gene: NA; V gene: TRBV7-2; J gene: TRBJ2-7; clone size: NA; CDR3 DNA: TGTGCCAGCAGCTTGGGGCGGGCCCGGTACGAGCAGTACTTC; CDR3 protein: CASSLGRARYEQYF
D gene: NA; V gene: TRBV6-1; J gene: TRBJ1-1; clone size: NA; CDR3 DNA: TGTGCCAGCAGTGAATCACAGGGTACCACTTGGGGCACTGAAGCTTTCTTT; CDR3 protein: CASSESQGTTWGTEAFF
D gene: NA; V gene: TRBV14; J gene: TRBJ2-7; clone size: few; CDR3 DNA: TGTGCCAGCAGCCAGATCGGAGGCCTCCAGGCCTACGAGCAGTACTTC; CDR3 protein: CASSQIGGLQAYEQYF
D gene: TRBD1; V gene: TRBV11-2; J gene: TRBJ1-3; clone size: NA; CDR3 DNA: TGTGCCAGCACCAGTACAGGGGGCTCTGGAAACACCATATATTTT; CDR3 protein: CASTSTGGSGNTIYF
D gene: NA; V gene: TRBV27; J gene: TRBJ1-6; clone size: NA; CDR3 DNA: TGTGCCAGCAGTTTCCTAGTGGGTAATTCACCCCTCCACTTT; CDR3 protein: CASSFLVGNSPLHF
D gene: NA; V gene: TRBV20-1; J gene: TRBJ2-1; clone size: NA; CDR3 DNA: TGCAGTGCTAGAAGACCGCCTAATGAGCAGTTCTTC; CDR3 protein: CSARRPPNEQFF
D gene: TRBD1; V gene: TRBV12-3/TRBV12-4; J gene: TRBJ1-1; clone size: NA; CDR3 DNA: TGTGCCAGCAGATGGACAGGGGGCGCCGCTGAAGCTTTCTTT; CDR3 protein: CASRWTGGAAEAFF
D gene: NA; V gene: TRBV2; J gene: TRBJ2-1; clone size: many; CDR3 DNA: TGTGCCAGCAGTGAGATCGGGACTCGATCCTACAATGAGCAGTTCTTC; CDR3 protein: CASSEIGTRSYNEQFF
D gene: NA; V gene: TRBV7-6; J gene: TRBJ2-6; clone size: NA; CDR3 DNA: TGTGCCAGCAGCCGCGGCGGAGGGGCCAACGTCCTGACTTTC; CDR3 protein: CASSRGGGANVLTF
D gene: NA; V gene: TRBV28; J gene: TRBJ1-1; clone size: NA; CDR3 DNA: TGTGCCAGCAGGGAGAGGGGTAGCACTGAAGCTTTCTTT; CDR3 protein: CASRERGSTEAFF
D gene: TRBD2; V gene: TRBV7-3; J gene: TRBJ2-2; clone size: many; CDR3 DNA: TGTGCCAGCAGCTTGGGGCGGGAGAGAGGAAACACCGGGGAGCTGTTTTTT; CDR3 protein: CASSLGRERGNTGELFF
D gene: NA; V gene: TRBV4-1; J gene: TRBJ2-7; clone size: NA; CDR3 DNA: TGCGCCAGCAGCACCGAAGACAAGCCCTCCTACGAGCAGTACTTC; CDR3 protein: CASSTEDKPSYEQYF
D gene: TRBD1; V gene: TRBV6-1; J gene: TRBJ2-7; clone size: NA; CDR3 DNA: TGTGCCAGCATTCTAAGTGGGACAGCGTCCTACGAGCAGTACTTC; CDR3 protein: CASILSGTASYEQYF
D gene: NA; V gene: TRBV2; J gene: TRBJ2-2; clone size: NA; CDR3 DNA: TGTGCCAGCAGTGAAGAGTATGCGGCAGCGCCTGGGCTGTTTTTT; CDR3 protein: CASSEEYAAAPGLFF
D gene: NA; V gene: TRBV5-1; J gene: TRBJ2-7; clone size: few; CDR3 DNA: TGCGCCAGCAGCTTGGGCCCCCACGAGCAGTACTTC; CDR3 protein: CASSLGPHEQYF
D gene: NA; V gene: TRBV6-5; J gene: TRBJ2-3; clone size: few; CDR3 DNA: TGTGCCAGCAGTTATGGGCCCCAGAGGGAGTGGGGCACAGATACGCAGTATTTT; CDR3 protein: CASSYGPQREWGTDTQYF
D gene: NA; V gene: TRBV11-1; J gene: TRBJ2-5; clone size: many; CDR3 DNA: TGTGCCAGCAGCTTTACGACAGTACAAGAGACCCAGTACTTC; CDR3 protein: CASSFTTVQETQYF
D gene: NA; V gene: TRBV13; J gene: TRBJ2-5; clone size: NA; CDR3 DNA: TGTGCCAGCAGCGCCGCCAGCCGAGAGACCCAGTACTTC; CDR3 protein: CASSAASRETQYF
D gene: TRBD2; V gene: TRBV9; J gene: TRBJ2-5; clone size: many; CDR3 DNA: TGTGCCAGCAGCGGGGGACTACAAGAGACCCAGTACTTC; CDR3 protein: CASSGGLQETQYF
D gene: NA; V gene: TRBV5-1; J gene: TRBJ1-5; clone size: few; CDR3 DNA: TGCGCCAGCAGCTTTCGGGGGGATGGCAATCAGCCCCAGCATTTT; CDR3 protein: CASSFRGDGNQPQHF
D gene: NA; V gene: TRBV6-5; J gene: TRBJ2-4; clone size: NA; CDR3 DNA: TGTGCCAGCAGTTCCTGGGGGGAGGCCAAAAACATTCAGTACTTC; CDR3 protein: CASSSWGEAKNIQYF
D gene: TRBD2; V gene: TRBV28; J gene: TRBJ2-3; clone size: few; CDR3 DNA: TGTGCCAGCAGTCCAGCTAGCGGGGGGGTCACAGATACGCAGTATTTT; CDR3 protein: CASSPASGGVTDTQYF
D gene: TRBD1; V gene: TRBV20-1; J gene: TRBJ1-2; clone size: NA; CDR3 DNA: TGCAGTGCCCCGGACAGGGGGTTCTATGGCTACACCTTC; CDR3 protein: CSAPDRGFYGYTF
D gene: NA; V gene: TRBV20-1; J gene: TRBJ2-7; clone size: many; CDR3 DNA: TGCAGTGCTAGAGATTCCCACTCCTACGAGCAGTACTTC; CDR3 protein: CSARDSHSYEQYF
D gene: TRBD1; V gene: TRBV2; J gene: TRBJ2-7; clone size: many; CDR3 DNA: TGTGCCAGCAGTACATACAGGGGCGAGCAGTACTTC; CDR3 protein: CASSTYRGEQYF
D gene: TRBD2; V gene: TRBV28; J gene: TRBJ2-7; clone size: few; CDR3 DNA: TGTGCCAGCAGTTCCCGGACTAGCGTGATCTACGAGCAGTACTTC; CDR3 protein: CASSSRTSVIYEQYF
D gene: NA; V gene: TRBV21-1; J gene: TRBJ2-5; clone size: many; CDR3 DNA: TGTGCCAGCAGCGGCCAAGAGACCCAGTACTTC; CDR3 protein: CASSGQETQYF
D gene: NA; V gene: TRBV2; J gene: TRBJ2-3; clone size: many; CDR3 DNA: TGTGCCAGCAGGGCAAGGGGGGATACGCAGTATTTT; CDR3 protein: CASRARGDTQYF
D gene: TRBD2; V gene: TRBV5-1; J gene: TRBJ2-1; clone size: many; CDR3 DNA: TGCGCCAGCAGGTGGGCTAGCGGGAGCGCCTCCTACAATGAGCAGTTCTTC; CDR3 protein: CASRWASGSASYNEQFF
D gene: NA; V gene: TRBV6-6; J gene: TRBJ2-2; clone size: few; CDR3 DNA: TGTGCCAGCAGTAGGACAACCAACACCGGGGAGCTGTTTTTT; CDR3 protein: CASSRTTNTGELFF
D gene: NA; V gene: TRBV6-2/TRBV6-3; J gene: TRBJ2-3; clone size: many; CDR3 DNA: TGTGCCAGCACCGACGATAATACAGATACGCAGTATTTT; CDR3 protein: CASTDDNTDTQYF
D gene: TRBD1; V gene: TRBV12-3/TRBV12-4; J gene: TRBJ2-1; clone size: NA; CDR3 DNA: TGTGCCAGCAGTCCCCGGACAGGACGCAATGAGCAGTTCTTC; CDR3 protein: CASSPRTGRNEQFF
D gene: NA; V gene: TRBV2; J gene: TRBJ2-2; clone size: NA; CDR3 DNA: TGTGCCAGCAGTGGGTCAGAGAACACCGGGGAGCTGTTTTTT; CDR3 protein: CASSGSENTGELFF
D gene: NA; V gene: TRBV6-2/TRBV6-3; J gene: TRBJ2-7; clone size: NA; CDR3 DNA: TGTGCCAGCAGACCCGGAGGAGCGAACTACGAGCAGTACTTC; CDR3 protein: CASRPGGANYEQYF
D gene: NA; V gene: TRBV5-1; J gene: TRBJ2-7; clone size: NA; CDR3 DNA: TGCGCCAGCAGCCGGTCGGCTAGCTCCTACGAGCAGTACTTC; CDR3 protein: CASSRSASSYEQYF
D gene: NA; V gene: TRBV12-3/TRBV12-4; J gene: TRBJ2-3; clone size: many; CDR3 DNA: TGTGCCAGCAGTCCCCCCCGGTCAGATACGCAGTATTTT; CDR3 protein: CASSPPRSDTQYF
D gene: NA; V gene: TRBV12-3/TRBV12-4; J gene: TRBJ2-7; clone size: many; CDR3 DNA: TGTGCCAGCAGTTTTGGCGGCGCCGGGTACGAGCAGTACTTC; CDR3 protein: CASSFGGAGYEQYF
D gene: TRBD2; V gene: TRBV20-1; J gene: TRBJ2-3; clone size: many; CDR3 DNA: TGCAGTGCTGGGAGCGGGAAGGCCTTGGATACGCAGTATTTT; CDR3 protein: CSAGSGKALDTQYF
D gene: TRBD1; V gene: TRBV7-2; J gene: TRBJ1-5; clone size: many; CDR3 DNA: TGTGCCAGCAGCTTATTAGGGGGCAGTCAGCCCCAGCATTTT; CDR3 protein: CASSLLGGSQPQHF
D gene: NA; V gene: TRBV6-5; J gene: TRBJ2-7; clone size: many; CDR3 DNA: TGTGCCAGCAGTAGGGGGTCAGGGTGGGAGCAGTACTTC; CDR3 protein: CASSRGSGWEQYF
D gene: NA; V gene: TRBV5-4; J gene: TRBJ1-1; clone size: NA; CDR3 DNA: TGTGCCAGCAGCGCCGGGTTAAGACGCACTGAAGCTTTCTTT; CDR3 protein: CASSAGLRRTEAFF
D gene: NA; V gene: TRBV20-1; J gene: TRBJ2-5; clone size: many; CDR3 DNA: TGCAGTGCTAGCCGCGCGGGGGCCCCCCAAGAGACCCAGTACTTC; CDR3 protein: CSASRAGAPQETQYF
D gene: NA; V gene: TRBV15; J gene: TRBJ1-6; clone size: few; CDR3 DNA: TGTGCCACCAGCAGCTACCCCACGCGGACTAATTCACCCCTCCACTTT; CDR3 protein: CATSSYPTRTNSPLHF
D gene: NA; V gene: TRBV12-5; J gene: TRBJ2-1; clone size: NA; CDR3 DNA: TGTGCTAGTGGTTCGCCTATTATCAATGAGCAGTTCTTC; CDR3 protein: CASGSPIINEQFF
D gene: TRBD2; V gene: TRBV7-3; J gene: TRBJ2-1; clone size: NA; CDR3 DNA: TGTGCCAGCAGCTTGGGACTAGCCAATGAGCAGTTCTTC; CDR3 protein: CASSLGLANEQFF
D gene: NA; V gene: TRBV7-2; J gene: TRBJ2-1; clone size: few; CDR3 DNA: TGTGCCAGCAGCTTAGGGTCTATTCGGCAGTTCTTC; CDR3 protein: CASSLGSIRQFF
D gene: NA; V gene: TRBV19; J gene: TRBJ1-2; clone size: NA; CDR3 DNA: TGTGCCAGTAGTAGTGGCCCCTATGGCTACACCTTC; CDR3 protein: CASSSGPYGYTF
D gene: NA; V gene: TRBV14; J gene: TRBJ1-1; clone size: NA; CDR3 DNA: TGTGCCAGCAGCCAGTCAAGAGAGTACACCATGAACACTGAAGCTTTCTTT; CDR3 protein: CASSQSREYTMNTEAFF
D gene: NA; V gene: TRBV5-1; J gene: TRBJ1-3; clone size: many; CDR3 DNA: TGCGCCAGCAGCCAAACTGGACAGCGAAGCTCTGGAAACACCATATATTTT; CDR3 protein: CASSQTGQRSSGNTIYF
D gene: NA; V gene: TRBV5-4; J gene: TRBJ1-2; clone size: NA; CDR3 DNA: TGTGCCAGCAGCTTGGCGTCGGACCGGCGGGGCTACACCTTC; CDR3 protein: CASSLASDRRGYTF
D gene: NA; V gene: TRBV15; J gene: TRBJ2-5; clone size: many; CDR3 DNA: TGTGCCACCAGCAGAGATGGGACCGCTAGAATTGGGGAGACCCAGTACTTC; CDR3 protein: CATSRDGTARIGETQYF
D gene: NA; V gene: TRBV20-1; J gene: TRBJ2-7; clone size: NA; CDR3 DNA: TGCAGTGCTAGAGATTTCGGGCTTGGTGGGAGCAACGAGCAGTACTTC; CDR3 protein: CSARDFGLGGSNEQYF
D gene: NA; V gene: TRBV5-1; J gene: TRBJ1-1; clone size: many; CDR3 DNA: TGCGCCAGCAGTGCGGACAGCATGAACACTGAAGCTTTCTTT; CDR3 protein: CASSADSMNTEAFF
D gene: TRBD1; V gene: TRBV5-4; J gene: TRBJ2-7; clone size: many; CDR3 DNA: TGTGCCAGCAGCCTAAAAAGGGGACAGGACTACGAGCAGTACTTC; CDR3 protein: CASSLKRGQDYEQYF
D gene: TRBD1; V gene: TRBV5-6; J gene: TRBJ2-3; clone size: many; CDR3 DNA: TGTGCCAGCAGAGCCGGGACAGGGCTCACAGATACGCAGTATTTT; CDR3 protein: CASRAGTGLTDTQYF